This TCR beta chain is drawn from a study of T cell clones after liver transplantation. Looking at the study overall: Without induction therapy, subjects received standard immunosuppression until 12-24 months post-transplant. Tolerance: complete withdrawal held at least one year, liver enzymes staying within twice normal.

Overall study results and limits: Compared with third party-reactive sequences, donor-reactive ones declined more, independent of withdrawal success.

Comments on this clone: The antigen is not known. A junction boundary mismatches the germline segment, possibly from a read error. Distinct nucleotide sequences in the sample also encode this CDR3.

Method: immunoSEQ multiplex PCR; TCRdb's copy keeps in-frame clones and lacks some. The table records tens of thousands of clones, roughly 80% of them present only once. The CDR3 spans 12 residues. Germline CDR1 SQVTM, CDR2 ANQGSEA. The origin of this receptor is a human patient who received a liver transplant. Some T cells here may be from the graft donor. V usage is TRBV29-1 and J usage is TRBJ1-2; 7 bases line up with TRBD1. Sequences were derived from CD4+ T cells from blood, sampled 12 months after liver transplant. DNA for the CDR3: TGCAGCGTTTACTCTCAGGGGGGTGGCTACACTTTC. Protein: CSVYSQGGGYTF.